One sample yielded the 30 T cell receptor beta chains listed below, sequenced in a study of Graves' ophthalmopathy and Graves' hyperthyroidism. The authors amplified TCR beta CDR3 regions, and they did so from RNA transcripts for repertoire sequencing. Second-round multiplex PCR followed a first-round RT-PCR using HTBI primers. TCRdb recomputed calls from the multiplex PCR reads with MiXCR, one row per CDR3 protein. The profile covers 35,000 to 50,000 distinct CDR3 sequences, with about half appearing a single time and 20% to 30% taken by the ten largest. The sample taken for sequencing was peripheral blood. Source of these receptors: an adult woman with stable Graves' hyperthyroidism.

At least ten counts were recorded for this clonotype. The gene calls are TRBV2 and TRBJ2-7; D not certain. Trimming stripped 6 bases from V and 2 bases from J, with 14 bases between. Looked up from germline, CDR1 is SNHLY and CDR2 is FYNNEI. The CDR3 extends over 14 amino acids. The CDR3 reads CASRLPVKTYEQYF. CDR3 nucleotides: TGTGCCAGCAGGCTACCCGTCAAAACCTACGAGCAGTACTTC.

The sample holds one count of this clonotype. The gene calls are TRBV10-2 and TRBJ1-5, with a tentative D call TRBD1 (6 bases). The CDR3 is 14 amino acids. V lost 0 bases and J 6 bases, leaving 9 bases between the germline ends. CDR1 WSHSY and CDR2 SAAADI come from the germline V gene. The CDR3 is CASSESNRVQPQHF. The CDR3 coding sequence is TGCGCCAGCAGTGAGTCGAACAGGGTTCAGCCCCAGCATTTT.

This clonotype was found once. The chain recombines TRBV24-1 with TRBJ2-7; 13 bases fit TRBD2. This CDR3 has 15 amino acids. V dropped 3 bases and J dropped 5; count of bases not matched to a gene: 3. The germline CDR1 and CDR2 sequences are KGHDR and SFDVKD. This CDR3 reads CATSDRGLAGDEQYF. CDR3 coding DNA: TGTGCCACCAGTGATCGCGGACTAGCGGGAGACGAGCAGTACTTC.

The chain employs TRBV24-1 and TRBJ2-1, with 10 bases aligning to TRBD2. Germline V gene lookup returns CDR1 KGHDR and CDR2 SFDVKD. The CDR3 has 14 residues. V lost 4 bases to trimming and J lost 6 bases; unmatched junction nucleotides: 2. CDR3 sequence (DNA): TGTGCCACCAGTGAAAGCGGGAGGGCCAATGAGCAGTTCTTC. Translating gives CATSESGRANEQFF.

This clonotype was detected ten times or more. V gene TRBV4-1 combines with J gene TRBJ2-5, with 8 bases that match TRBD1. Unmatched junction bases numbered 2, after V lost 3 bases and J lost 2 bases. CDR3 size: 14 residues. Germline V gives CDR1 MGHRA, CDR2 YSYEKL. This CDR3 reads CASSHTGGQETQYF. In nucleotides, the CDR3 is TGCGCCAGCAGCCATACAGGGGGACAAGAGACCCAGTACTTC.

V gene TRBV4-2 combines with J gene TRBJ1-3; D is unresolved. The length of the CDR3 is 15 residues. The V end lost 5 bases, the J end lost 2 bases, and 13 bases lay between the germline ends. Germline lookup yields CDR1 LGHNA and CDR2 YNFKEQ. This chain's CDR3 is CASSKGVGAGNTIYF. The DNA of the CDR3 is TGTGCCAGCAGCAAAGGTGTGGGCGCTGGAAACACCATATATTTT.

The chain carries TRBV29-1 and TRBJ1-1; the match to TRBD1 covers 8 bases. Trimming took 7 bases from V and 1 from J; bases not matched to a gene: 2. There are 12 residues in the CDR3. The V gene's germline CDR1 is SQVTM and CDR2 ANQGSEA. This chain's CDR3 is CSDGTGNTEAFF. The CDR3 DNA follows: TGCAGCGACGGGACAGGGAACACTGAAGCTTTCTTT.

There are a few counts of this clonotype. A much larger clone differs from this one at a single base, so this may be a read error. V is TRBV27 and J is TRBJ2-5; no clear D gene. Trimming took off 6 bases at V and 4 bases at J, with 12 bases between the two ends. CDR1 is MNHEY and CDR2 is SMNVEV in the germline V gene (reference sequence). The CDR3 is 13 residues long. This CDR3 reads CASRSQVLETQYF. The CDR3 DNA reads TGTGCCAGCAGGAGTCAGGTCCTAGAGACCCAGTACTTC.

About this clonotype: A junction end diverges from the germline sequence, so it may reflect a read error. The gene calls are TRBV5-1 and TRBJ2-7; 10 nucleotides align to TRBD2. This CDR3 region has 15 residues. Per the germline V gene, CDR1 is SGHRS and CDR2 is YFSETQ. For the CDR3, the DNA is TGCGCCAGCAGCTTGGGGACTAGCGGAGCAGACGAGCTGTACTTC. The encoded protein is CASSLGTSGADELYF.

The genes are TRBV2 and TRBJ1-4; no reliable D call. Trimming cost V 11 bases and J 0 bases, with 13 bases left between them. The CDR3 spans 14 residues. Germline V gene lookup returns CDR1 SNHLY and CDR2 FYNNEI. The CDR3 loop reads CAGKGGTTNEKLFF. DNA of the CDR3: TGTGCCGGCAAGGGAGGGACAACTAATGAAAAACTGTTTTTT.

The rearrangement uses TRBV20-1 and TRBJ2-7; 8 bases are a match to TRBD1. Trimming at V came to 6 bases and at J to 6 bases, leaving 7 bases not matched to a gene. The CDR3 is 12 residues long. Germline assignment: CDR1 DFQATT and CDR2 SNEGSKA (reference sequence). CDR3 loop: CSAHPQGGEQYF. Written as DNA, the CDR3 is TGCAGTGCGCATCCACAGGGGGGCGAGCAGTACTTC.

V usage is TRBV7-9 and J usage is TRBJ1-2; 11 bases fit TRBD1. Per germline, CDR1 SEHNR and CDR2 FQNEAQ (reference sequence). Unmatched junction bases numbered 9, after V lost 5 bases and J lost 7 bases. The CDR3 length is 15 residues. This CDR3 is CASSPPGTGGFGYTF. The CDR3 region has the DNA TGTGCCAGCAGCCCCCCCGGGACAGGGGGTTTTGGCTACACCTTC.

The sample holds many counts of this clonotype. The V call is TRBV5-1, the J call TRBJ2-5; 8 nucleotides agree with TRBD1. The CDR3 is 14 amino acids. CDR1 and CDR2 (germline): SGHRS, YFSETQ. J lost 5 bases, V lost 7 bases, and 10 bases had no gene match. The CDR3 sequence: CASFKTGVGETQYF. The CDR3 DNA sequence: TGCGCCAGCTTTAAGACAGGGGTTGGCGAGACCCAGTACTTC. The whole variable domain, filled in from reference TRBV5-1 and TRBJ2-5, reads KAGVTQTPRYLIKTRGQQVTLSCSPISGHRSVSWYQQTPGQGLQFLFEYFSETQRNKGNFPGRFSGRQFSNSRSEMNVSTLELGDSALYLCASFKTGVGETQYFGPGTRLLVL.

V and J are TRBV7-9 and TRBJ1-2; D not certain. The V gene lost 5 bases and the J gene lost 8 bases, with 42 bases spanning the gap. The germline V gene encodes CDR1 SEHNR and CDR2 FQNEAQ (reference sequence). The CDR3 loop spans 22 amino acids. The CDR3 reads CASSKRPLRANTGELFMYGYTF. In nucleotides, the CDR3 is TGTGCCAGCAGCAAACGACCCCTTAGGGCGAACACCGGGGAGCTGTTTATGTACGGCTACACCTTC.

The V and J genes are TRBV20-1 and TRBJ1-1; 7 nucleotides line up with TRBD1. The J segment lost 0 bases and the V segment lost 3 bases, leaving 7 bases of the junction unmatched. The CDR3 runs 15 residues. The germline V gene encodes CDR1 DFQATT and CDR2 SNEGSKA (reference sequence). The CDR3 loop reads CSASPPGTVNTEAFF. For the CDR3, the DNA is TGCAGTGCTAGCCCCCCCGGGACAGTGAACACTGAAGCTTTCTTT.

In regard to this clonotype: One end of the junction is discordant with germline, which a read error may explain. The CDR3 nucleotides read TGTGCCAGCAGTTTCATAGGCCAGAACACCGAAGCTTCCTTT. It translates to CASSFIGQNTEASF. This chain connects TRBV12-3 or TRBV12-4 to TRBJ1-1; D call uncertain. The CDR3 has 14 amino acids.

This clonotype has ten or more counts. This CDR3 is CASSLAYSGVNEKLFF. CDR3 nucleotide sequence: TGTGCCAGCAGCTTGGCCTACAGCGGTGTTAATGAAAAACTGTTTTTT. V and J are TRBV7-9 and TRBJ1-4; unclear D gene. The ends were cut back, 3 bases at V and 4 bases at J, with 15 bases in the middle. The CDR3 is 16 amino acids. Germline V gene sequence: CDR1 SEHNR, CDR2 FQNEAQ (reference sequence).

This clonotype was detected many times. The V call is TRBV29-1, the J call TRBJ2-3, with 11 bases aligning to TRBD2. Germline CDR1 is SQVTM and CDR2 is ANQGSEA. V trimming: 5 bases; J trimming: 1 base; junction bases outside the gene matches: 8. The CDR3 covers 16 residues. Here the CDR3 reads CSVTVTSGTGTDTQYF. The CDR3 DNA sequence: TGCAGCGTTACAGTGACTAGCGGGACAGGCACAGATACGCAGTATTTT.

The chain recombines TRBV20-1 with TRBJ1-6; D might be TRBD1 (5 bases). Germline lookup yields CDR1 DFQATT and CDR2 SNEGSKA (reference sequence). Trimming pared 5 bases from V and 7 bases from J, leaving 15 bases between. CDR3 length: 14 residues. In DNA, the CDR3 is TGCAGTGCTGGAAAAGGGACCCTGAATTCACCCCTCCACTTT. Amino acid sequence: CSAGKGTLNSPLHF.

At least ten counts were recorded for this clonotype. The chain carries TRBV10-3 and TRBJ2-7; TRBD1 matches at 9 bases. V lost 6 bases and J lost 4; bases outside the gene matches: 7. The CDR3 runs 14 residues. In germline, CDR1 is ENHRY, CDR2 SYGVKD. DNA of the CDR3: TGTGCCATCAGGACAGGGGGTAATTCGTACGAGCAGTACTTC. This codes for CAIRTGGNSYEQYF.

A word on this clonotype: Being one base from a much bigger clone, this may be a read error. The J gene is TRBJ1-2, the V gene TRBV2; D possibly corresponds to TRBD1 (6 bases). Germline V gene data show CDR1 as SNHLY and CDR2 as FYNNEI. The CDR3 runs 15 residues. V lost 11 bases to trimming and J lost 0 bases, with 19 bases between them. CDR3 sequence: CAGSRGGAPNYGYTF. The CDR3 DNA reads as TGTGCCGGCTCGCGGGGGGGGGCGCCTAACTATGGCTACACCTTC.

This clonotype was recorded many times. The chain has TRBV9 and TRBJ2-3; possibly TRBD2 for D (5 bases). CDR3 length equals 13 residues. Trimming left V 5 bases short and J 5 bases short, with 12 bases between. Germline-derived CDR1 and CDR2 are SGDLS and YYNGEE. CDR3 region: CASSGSGLDTQYF. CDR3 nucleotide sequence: TGTGCCAGCAGTGGTTCGGGGTTAGATACGCAGTATTTT.

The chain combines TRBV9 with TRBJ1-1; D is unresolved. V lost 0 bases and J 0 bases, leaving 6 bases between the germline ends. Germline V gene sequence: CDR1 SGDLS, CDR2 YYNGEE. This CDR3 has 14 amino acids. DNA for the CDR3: TGTGCCAGCAGCGTAGCAGTTATGAACACTGAAGCTTTCTTT. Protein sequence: CASSVAVMNTEAFF.

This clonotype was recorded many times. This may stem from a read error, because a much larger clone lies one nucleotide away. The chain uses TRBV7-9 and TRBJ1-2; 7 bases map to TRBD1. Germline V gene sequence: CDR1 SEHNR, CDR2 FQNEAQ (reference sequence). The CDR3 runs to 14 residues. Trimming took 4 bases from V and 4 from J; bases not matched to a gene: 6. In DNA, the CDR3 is TGTGCCAGCAGCTCAACAGGGGTAAGCTATGGCTACACCTTC. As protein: CASSSTGVSYGYTF.

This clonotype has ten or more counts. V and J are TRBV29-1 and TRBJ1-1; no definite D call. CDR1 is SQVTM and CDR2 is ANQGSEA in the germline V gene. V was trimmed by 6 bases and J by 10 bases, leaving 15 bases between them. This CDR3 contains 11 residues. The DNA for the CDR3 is TGCAGCGTCGCTCACCGGAACACAGCTTTCTTT. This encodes CSVAHRNTAFF.

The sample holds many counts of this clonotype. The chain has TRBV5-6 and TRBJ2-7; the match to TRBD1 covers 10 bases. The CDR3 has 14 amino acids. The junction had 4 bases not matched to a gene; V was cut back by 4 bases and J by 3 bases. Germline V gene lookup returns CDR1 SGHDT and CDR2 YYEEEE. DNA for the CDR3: TGTGCCAGCAGCGCGGACAGGGGGTTCTACGAGCAGTACTTC. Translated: CASSADRGFYEQYF.

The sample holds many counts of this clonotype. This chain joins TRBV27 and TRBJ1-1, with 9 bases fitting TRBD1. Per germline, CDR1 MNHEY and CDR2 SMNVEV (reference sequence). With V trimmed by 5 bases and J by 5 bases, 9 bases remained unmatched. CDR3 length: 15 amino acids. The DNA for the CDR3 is TGTGCCAGCAGTACGCGACAGGGGGGCCGAACTGAAGCTTTCTTT. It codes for CASSTRQGGRTEAFF.

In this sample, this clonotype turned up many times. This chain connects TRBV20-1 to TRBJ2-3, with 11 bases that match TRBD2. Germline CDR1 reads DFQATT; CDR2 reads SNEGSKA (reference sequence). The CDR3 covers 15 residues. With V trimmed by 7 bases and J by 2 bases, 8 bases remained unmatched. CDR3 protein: CSGPSTSGNTDTQYF. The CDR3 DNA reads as TGCAGTGGCCCGTCGACTAGCGGGAACACAGATACGCAGTATTTT.

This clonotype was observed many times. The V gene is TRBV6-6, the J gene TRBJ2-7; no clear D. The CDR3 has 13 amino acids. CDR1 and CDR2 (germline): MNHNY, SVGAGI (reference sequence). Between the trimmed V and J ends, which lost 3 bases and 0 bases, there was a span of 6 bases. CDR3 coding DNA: TGTGCCAGCAGTTATCTAAGCTCCTACGAGCAGTACTTC. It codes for CASSYLSSYEQYF.

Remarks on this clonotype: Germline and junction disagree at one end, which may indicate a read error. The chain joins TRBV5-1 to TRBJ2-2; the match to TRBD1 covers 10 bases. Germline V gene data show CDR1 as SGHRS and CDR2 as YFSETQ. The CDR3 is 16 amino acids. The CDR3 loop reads CASSFLGTGATGELFF. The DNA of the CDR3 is TGTGCCAGCAGCTTCCTCGGGACAGGGGCCACCGGGGAGCTGTTTTTT.